This TCR beta chain was recovered during a study of cytomegalovirus exposure and HLA in healthy donors (dated by TCRdb to about 2017). General notes on the study: In an earlier analysis of approximately 640 of the donors, 276 Gb of sequence data and 90 million to 120 million unique TCR beta sequences from roughly 180 million T cells were reported. An early release covering about 600 HLA-typed donors comprised about 320 gigabases of sequencing data and tens of millions of unique TCR sequences. Of the roughly 410 genotyped donors, 65% to 90% were placed in the genetic ancestry cluster associated with self-reported Caucasian donors. The study aimed to test whether signatures of past pathogen exposure could be identified by cataloging public T cell receptors. Using immunosequencing, the study profiled T cell repertoires from 666 subjects and related those repertoires to cytomegalovirus serostatus. In addition to the first cohort of around 670 subjects, a separate validation cohort of approximately 110 different subjects was used. High-throughput TCR immunosequencing, statistical association of individual TCRs with disease status, and machine learning were combined to predict cytomegalovirus infection status. In a later analysis, previously published TCR beta repertoires from more than 500 donors were re-analyzed and high-resolution HLA genotyping was added so that TCR occurrence patterns could be studied. Rather than drawing on any new phenotypic data, the later analysis identified candidate immune exposures from TCR beta sequences and the way those sequences occurred across donors. To decide whether each TCR beta V gene segment behaved as functional or pseudogenic, an earlier analysis of 587 of the donors relied on high-throughput TCR beta sequencing. Alongside the repertoire data, information on donor age, sex, ethnicity and CMV serostatus was compiled. In a later genetic analysis, genome-wide SNP genotypes for about 60% of the 666 donors were used, and that subset was treated as a discovery cohort. Every discovery cohort repertoire had been produced on one sequencing platform. Both class I and class II loci were covered by HLA typing, at four-digit resolution. The number of donors typed differed by locus, with about 629-640 for A, B, C, DRB1 and DQB1, roughly 520 for DQA1, 606 for DPA1, and around 430 for DPB1. Because of strong linkage in the cohort, a few DR-DQ haplotypes were treated as single units for association and clustering. On average, around 240,000 unique TCR beta nucleotide sequences were sequenced per donor among a few hundred genotyped donors of the cohort, with roughly 18% of those sequences being non-productive. Overall study results and their limits: This cohort had only TCR beta chains sequenced, and the lack of alpha or paired-chain data limited which features could be detected. The classifier was reported to diagnose cytomegalovirus status with high specificity and sensitivity in both the original and validation cohorts. In a later genetic analysis, a missense DCLRE1C variant was associated with V-gene and J-gene trimming of TCR beta chains, and the association was replicated in an independent cohort. CMV serostatus was the only immune exposure information available for the cohort. The presence/absence analyses assumed that sequencing depth was roughly uniform across donors, and that assumption may not be true. Specific HLA alleles were associated with 16,951 TCR beta sequences at a false discovery rate of 0.05 in a later analysis. Because HLA typing was unavailable for some donors at each locus, only the typed subset was used in association tests. A cluster of highly shared sequence variants was judged likely to represent a technical artifact of the sequencing pipeline. Correlated functional status among segregating V segments might reflect linkage disequilibrium, but an unknown experimental factor could not be ruled out. According to a later analysis, parvovirus B19, influenza, CMV and Epstein-Barr virus appeared linked to several top co-occurrence clusters. Three of the identified cytomegalovirus-associated TCR beta chains were confirmed in vitro to be specific for cytomegalovirus antigens. It was suggested by the authors that the approach could potentially be generalized to other disease states and immunological phenotypes. The study gave a list of 150 to 200 TCR beta chains associated with cytomegalovirus. A further reported finding was that TCR beta sequences accurately predicted the HLA-A and HLA-B alleles for most subjects in the first cohort. Across donors, most TCR sequences were observed very rarely, whereas some public TCRs were present in many individuals. Some IMGT-functional V segments, including TRBV6-2 and TRBV6-3, could not be told apart with the 87-base-pair reads, so those segments were excluded. According to a later analysis, most CMV-associated TCR beta chains appeared to be HLA-restricted, and the HLA associations seemed to be driven largely by CMV exposure. A later analysis found that TCR association rates varied across HLA loci, with DRB1 alleles showing the most associated TCRs and HLA-C alleles the fewest. According to a later genetic analysis, donors in an Asian-associated ancestry cluster had fewer N-insertions in productive TCRs than the roughly 660-donor mean. Broadly in line with IMGT annotations, most TCR beta V segments showed up in productive rearrangements about 87% or about 30% of the time in an earlier analysis of a few hundred of the donors. Because counts were too low, 15 or so rarely observed V segments, including chromosome 9 orphons, were excluded from the earlier analysis of 587 of the donors. When HLA alleles, especially DR and DQ, strongly co-occurred, TCR associations were difficult to assign to individual alleles. In a later analysis, HLA-associated TCR beta chains were found to be more clonally expanded and to have lower generation probabilities than equally common non-associated chains.

Worth noting for this clone: Its antigen is not yet known. No base quality values were provided; no much bigger clone lies one nucleotide off.

In total, approximately 700 healthy bone marrow donors made up the cohort. All cohort members were sampled while nominally healthy, although unrecorded immune exposures were likely present. The donor tested CMV seronegative, placing the donor among the 352 seronegative members of the cohort. Each donor provided a peripheral blood sample, and peripheral blood mononuclear cells were used for TCR beta sequencing. The Qiagen DNeasy Blood Extraction Kit was used to extract genomic DNA from the blood cell samples. The library was made by the immunoSEQ multiplex PCR assay. For the multiplex PCR, a mixture combining 60 forward primers for TCR Vbeta segments and 13 reverse primers for TCR Jbeta segments was used. The CDR3 region of rearranged TCR beta genes was amplified from genomic DNA with a multiplex PCR assay. The amplified TCR beta libraries were sequenced on the Illumina HiSeq System as 87-base-pair reads. The original pipeline was this. A later analysis tallied about 77 million unique TCR beta chains across the 600 to 700 repertoires, and roughly 11 million of those chains were shared by two or more donors. Raw reads were error-corrected and collapsed into unique sequences with a nearest-neighbor algorithm that merged closely related sequences to remove PCR and sequencing errors. To assign V, D and J gene segments, CDR3 sequences were aligned to IMGT reference sequences. For a sequence to be retained, a match of at least six nucleotides to both a V gene segment and a J gene segment was required. Rearrangements were classified as productive when the CDR3 lacked stop codons and remained in frame with V and J, and all other rearrangements were classified as non-productive. CDR3 was defined by IMGT convention, running from the second conserved V-encoded cysteine to the conserved J-encoded phenylalanine. The earlier analysis of around 640 of the donors excluded sequences that lacked an unambiguous match to a single V gene segment. An earlier analysis of fewer than 750 of the donors classified V segments as functional when productive rearrangements were above 56.7% and as segregating when the standard deviation between donors was above 5%. To diagnose cytomegalovirus status from the catalog of TCR beta chain sequences, a statistical classification framework was built. A later analysis assigned V and J genes by comparing TCR nucleotide sequences with IMGT/GENE-DB human TR gene sequences. A later analysis assigned CDR3 sequences and most-parsimonious VDJ recombination scenarios with the TCRdist pipeline. In a later analysis, each TCR beta chain was defined by its CDR3 amino acid sequence together with its V-gene family, and reads lacking a unique V-gene family were excluded. A later analysis removed 550 to 700 highly shared, low-generation-probability nucleotide sequences to deal with suspected cross-contamination and a sequencing artifact. In a later analysis, a clonal expansion index for each public chain was calculated from normalized within-repertoire ranks of inferred template counts. Generation probabilities in a later analysis came from a VDJ recombination model fitted to out-of-frame rearrangements, and those results were checked against IGoR. Hypergeometric tests were used in a later analysis to score TCR-TCR, TCR-HLA and TCR-CMV co-occurrence, with a repertoire-size bias correction applied to the TCR pairs. A later analysis estimated false discovery rates by permuting HLA or CMV assignments 20 times. In a later analysis, co-occurring TCRs were grouped using DBSCAN, and TCRdist sequence similarity was added for clustering within HLA-allele-positive subsets. For co-occurrence clustering, repertoires with fewer than 30,000 or more than 120,000 public chains were excluded, along with 4 to 6 repertoires with anomalous nucleotide sharing. Drawn from immuneACCESS, this table holds only the in-frame rearrangements with V and J called that TCRdb kept. Clones are partly lost; checked studies trace under half to an unresolved V gene and leave the rest unexplained. The V and J calls and clone size are taken from that table; D and trimming were inferred from the DNA. Present in this sample are under 200,000 clones, roughly 80% of which were seen just once. About 0.76% of the sample is taken by the ten largest.

V is clipped by 6 bases and J by 4 bases, and the sequence between their germline boundaries is 6 bases long. The germline V gene gives CDR1 as MDHEN and CDR2 as SYDVKM. From the cysteine up to the phenylalanine, the CDR3 has a length of 11 residues. The read is trimmed to its CDR3 DNA, 33 bases read in frame from base 1. Sequencing was performed on PBMCs. Rearrangement joined TRBV28 to TRBJ1-2; no D gene is confidently identified. This receptor was identified in a woman younger than 30 in good health and CMV-seronegative. The CDR3 protein sequence reads: CASRQTYGYTF. The sequenced DNA is TGTGCCAGCAGACAGACCTATGGCTACACCTTC.